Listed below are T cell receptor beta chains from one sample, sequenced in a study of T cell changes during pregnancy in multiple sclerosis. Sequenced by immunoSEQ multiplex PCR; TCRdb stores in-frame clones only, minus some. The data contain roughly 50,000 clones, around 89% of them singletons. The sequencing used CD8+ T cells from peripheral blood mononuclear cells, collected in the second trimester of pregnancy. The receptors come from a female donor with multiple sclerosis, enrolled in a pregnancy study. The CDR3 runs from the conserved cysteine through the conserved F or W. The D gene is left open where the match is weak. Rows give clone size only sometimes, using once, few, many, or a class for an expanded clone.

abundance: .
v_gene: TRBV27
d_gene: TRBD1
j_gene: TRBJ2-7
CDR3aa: CASNKPPPSDRGTYEQYF
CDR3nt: TGTGCCAGCAACAAACCCCCCCCCTCGGACAGGGGGACCTACGAGCAGTACTTC

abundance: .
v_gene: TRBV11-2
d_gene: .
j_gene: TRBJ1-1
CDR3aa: CASSWGGTEAFF
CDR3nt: TGTGCCAGCAGCTGGGGGGGCACTGAAGCTTTCTTT

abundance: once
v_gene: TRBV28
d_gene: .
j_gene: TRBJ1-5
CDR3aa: CASSSPQGSYDSNQPQHF
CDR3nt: TGTGCCAGCAGTTCACCCCAGGGGTCATACGATAGCAATCAGCCCCAGCATTTT

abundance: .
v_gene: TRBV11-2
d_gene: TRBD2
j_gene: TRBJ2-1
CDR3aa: CASRPSGSSYNEQFF
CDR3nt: TGTGCCAGCAGGCCTAGCGGGAGCTCCTACAATGAGCAGTTCTTC

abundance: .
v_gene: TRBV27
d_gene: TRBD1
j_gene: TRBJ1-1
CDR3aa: CASGMTGGGTEAFF
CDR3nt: TGTGCCAGCGGGATGACAGGGGGTGGCACTGAAGCTTTCTTT

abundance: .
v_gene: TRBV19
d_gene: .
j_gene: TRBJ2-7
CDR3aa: CASSISEGAGEQYF
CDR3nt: TGTGCCAGTAGTATCTCGGAGGGGGCGGGGGAGCAGTACTTC

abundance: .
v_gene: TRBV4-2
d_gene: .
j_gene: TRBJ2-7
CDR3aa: CASSQGGYEQYF
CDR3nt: TGTGCCAGCAGCCAAGGAGGGTACGAGCAGTACTTC

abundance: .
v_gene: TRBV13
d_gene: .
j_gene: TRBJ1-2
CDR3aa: CASSSVYGYTF
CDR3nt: TGTGCCAGCAGCTCCGTTTATGGCTACACCTTC

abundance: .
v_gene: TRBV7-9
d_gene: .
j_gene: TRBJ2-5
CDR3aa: CASSLALGEETQYF
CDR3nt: TGTGCCAGCAGCTTAGCTTTAGGAGAAGAGACCCAGTACTTC

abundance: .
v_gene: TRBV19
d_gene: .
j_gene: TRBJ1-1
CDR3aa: CASCYRENTEAFF
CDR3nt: TGTGCCAGTTGCTACAGGGAGAACACTGAAGCTTTCTTT

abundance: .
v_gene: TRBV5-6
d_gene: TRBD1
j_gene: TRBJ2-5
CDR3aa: CASSFGTGNRETQYF
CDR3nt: TGTGCCAGCAGCTTCGGGACAGGGAATCGGGAGACCCAGTACTTC

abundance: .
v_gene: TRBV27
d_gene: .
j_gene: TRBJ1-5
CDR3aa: CASSSETLVGNQPQHF
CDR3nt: TGTGCCAGCAGTTCGGAGACCCTTGTTGGCAATCAGCCCCAGCATTTT

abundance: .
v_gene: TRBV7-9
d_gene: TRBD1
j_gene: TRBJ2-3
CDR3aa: CASSERTGEGTDTQYF
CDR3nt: TGTGCCAGCAGCGAAAGGACAGGGGAAGGCACAGATACGCAGTATTTT

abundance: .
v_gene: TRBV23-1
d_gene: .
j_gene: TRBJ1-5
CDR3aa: CASSQYKAGAINQPQHF
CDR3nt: TGCGCCAGCAGTCAATATAAGGCGGGCGCGATCAATCAGCCCCAGCATTTT

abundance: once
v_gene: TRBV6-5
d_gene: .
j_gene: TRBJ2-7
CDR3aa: CASSSTQGRLAYEQYF
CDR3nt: TGTGCCAGCAGTTCTACTCAGGGAAGACTCGCCTACGAGCAGTACTTC

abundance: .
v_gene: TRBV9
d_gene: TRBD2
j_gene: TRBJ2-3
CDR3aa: CASSPGLRWDTQYF
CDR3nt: TGTGCCAGCAGCCCGGGACTAAGGTGGGATACGCAGTATTTT

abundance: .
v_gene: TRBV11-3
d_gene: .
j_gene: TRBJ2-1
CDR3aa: CASSLVRQGGFF
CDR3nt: TGTGCCAGCAGCTTAGTAAGGCAGGGAGGGTTCTTC

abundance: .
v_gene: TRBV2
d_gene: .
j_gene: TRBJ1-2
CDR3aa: CASRPGLSNYGYTF
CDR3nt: TGTGCCAGCAGACCAGGGCTTTCTAACTATGGCTACACCTTC

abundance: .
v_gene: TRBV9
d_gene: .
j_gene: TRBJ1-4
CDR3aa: CASSPGGINEKLFF
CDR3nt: TGTGCCAGCAGCCCGGGGGGGATTAATGAAAAACTGTTTTTT

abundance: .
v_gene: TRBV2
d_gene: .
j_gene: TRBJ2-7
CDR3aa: CASSERGSSYEQYF
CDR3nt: TGTGCCAGCAGTGAAAGGGGCAGCTCCTACGAGCAGTACTTC

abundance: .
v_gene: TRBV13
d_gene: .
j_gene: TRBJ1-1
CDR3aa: CASSLAEGEAFF
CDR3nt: TGTGCCAGCAGCTTAGCGGAGGGTGAAGCTTTCTTT

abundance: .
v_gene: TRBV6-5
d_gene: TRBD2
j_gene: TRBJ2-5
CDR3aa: CASSLLAGVQETQYF
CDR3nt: TGTGCCAGCAGTCTGTTAGCGGGGGTTCAAGAGACCCAGTACTTC

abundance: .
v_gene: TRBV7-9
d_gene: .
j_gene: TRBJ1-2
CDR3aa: CASSSTLTYYGYTF
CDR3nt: TGTGCCAGCAGTTCTACTCTAACGTACTATGGCTACACCTTC

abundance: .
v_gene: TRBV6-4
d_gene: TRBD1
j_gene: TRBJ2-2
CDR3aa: CASSDSDRDTGELFF
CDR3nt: TGTGCCAGCAGTGACTCTGACAGGGACACCGGGGAGCTGTTTTTT

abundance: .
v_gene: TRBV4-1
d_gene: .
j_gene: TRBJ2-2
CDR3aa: CASSREATGELFF
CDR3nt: TGCGCCAGCAGCCGAGAGGCCACCGGGGAGCTGTTTTTT

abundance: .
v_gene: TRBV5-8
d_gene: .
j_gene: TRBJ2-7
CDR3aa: CASSYKGLHYEQYF
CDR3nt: TGTGCCAGCAGCTATAAAGGACTACACTACGAGCAGTACTTC

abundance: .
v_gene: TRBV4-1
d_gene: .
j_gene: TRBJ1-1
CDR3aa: CASSRQAPNTNTEAFF
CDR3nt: TGCGCCAGCAGCCGACAGGCGCCAAATACGAACACTGAAGCTTTCTTT

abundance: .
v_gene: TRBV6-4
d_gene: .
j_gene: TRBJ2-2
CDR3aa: CASSDGRGGTGELFF
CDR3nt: TGTGCCAGCAGTGACGGGCGGGGAGGCACCGGGGAGCTGTTTTTT

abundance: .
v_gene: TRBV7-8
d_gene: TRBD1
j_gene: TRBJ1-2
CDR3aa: CASSLVGTGDGYTF
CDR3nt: TGTGCCAGCAGCTTAGTAGGGACAGGGGATGGCTACACCTTC

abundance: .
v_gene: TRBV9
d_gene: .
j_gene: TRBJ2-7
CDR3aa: CASSVRDSVHEQYF
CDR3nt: TGTGCCAGCAGCGTCCGGGACTCAGTCCACGAGCAGTACTTC

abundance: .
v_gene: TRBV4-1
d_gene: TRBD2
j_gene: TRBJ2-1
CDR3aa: CASSQVNQRGDFNEQFF
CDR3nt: TGCGCCAGCAGCCAAGTAAATCAGCGGGGGGACTTCAATGAGCAGTTCTTC

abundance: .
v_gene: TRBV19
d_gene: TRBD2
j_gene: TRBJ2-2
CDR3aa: CASSWTSGSFRTGELFF
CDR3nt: TGTGCCAGTAGCTGGACTAGCGGGAGTTTCAGGACCGGGGAGCTGTTTTTT

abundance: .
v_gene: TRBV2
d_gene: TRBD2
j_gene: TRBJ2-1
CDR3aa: CALVEGGGYNEQFF
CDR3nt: TGTGCCCTCGTTGAAGGCGGGGGATACAATGAGCAGTTCTTC

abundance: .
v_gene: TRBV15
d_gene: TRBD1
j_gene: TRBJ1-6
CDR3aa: CATSGRDSNSPLHF
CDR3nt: TGTGCCACCAGCGGAAGGGACAGTAATTCACCCCTCCACTTT

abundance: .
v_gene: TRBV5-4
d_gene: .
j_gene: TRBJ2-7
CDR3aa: CASSDRTDSYEQYF
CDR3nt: TGTGCCAGCAGCGACCGGACAGACTCCTACGAGCAGTACTTC

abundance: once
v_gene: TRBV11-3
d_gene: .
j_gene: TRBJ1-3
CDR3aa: CASSLTDSGNTIYF
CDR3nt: TGTGCCAGCAGCTTGACGGACAGCGGAAACACCATATATTTT

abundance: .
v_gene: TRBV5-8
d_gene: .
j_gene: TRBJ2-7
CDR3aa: CASSLAVAPQYF
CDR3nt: TGTGCCAGCAGCTTGGCCGTGGCACCTCAGTACTTC

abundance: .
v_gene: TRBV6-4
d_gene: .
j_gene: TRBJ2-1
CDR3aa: CASSDTSGAEEQFF
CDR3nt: TGTGCCAGCAGTGATACGTCAGGGGCAGAGGAGCAGTTCTTC

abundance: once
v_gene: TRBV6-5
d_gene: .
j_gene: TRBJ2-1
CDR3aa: CASSTRAEGSEQFF
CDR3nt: TGTGCCAGCAGCACCCGGGCAGAGGGCAGTGAGCAGTTCTTC

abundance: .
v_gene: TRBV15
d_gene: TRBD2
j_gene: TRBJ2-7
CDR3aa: CATSSSSGTSGAYEQYF
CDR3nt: TGTGCCACCAGCAGCTCCTCCGGGACTAGCGGGGCCTACGAGCAGTACTTC

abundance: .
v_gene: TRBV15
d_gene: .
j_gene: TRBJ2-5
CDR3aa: CATRHIGDWRFQETQYF
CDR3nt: TGTGCCACCCGTCACATTGGGGACTGGAGGTTCCAAGAGACCCAGTACTTC

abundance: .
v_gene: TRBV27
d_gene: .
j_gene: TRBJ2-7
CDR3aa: CASAAGSSYEQYF
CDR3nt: TGTGCCAGCGCGGCCGGGAGCTCCTACGAGCAGTACTTC

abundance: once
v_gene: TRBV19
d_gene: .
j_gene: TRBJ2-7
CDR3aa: CASSVTGIILDEQYF
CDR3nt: TGTGCCAGTAGTGTGACAGGTATAATCCTCGACGAGCAGTACTTC

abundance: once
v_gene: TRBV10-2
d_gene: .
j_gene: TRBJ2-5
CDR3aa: CASSGGDETQYF
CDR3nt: TGCGCCAGCAGCGGCGGGGATGAGACCCAGTACTTC

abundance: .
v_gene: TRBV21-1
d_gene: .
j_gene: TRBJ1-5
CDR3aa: CASKTGAQPQHF
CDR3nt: TGTGCCAGCAAGACAGGGGCTCAGCCCCAGCATTTT

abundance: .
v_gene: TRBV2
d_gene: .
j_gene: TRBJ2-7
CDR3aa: CASILGDTSLYEQYF
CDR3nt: .

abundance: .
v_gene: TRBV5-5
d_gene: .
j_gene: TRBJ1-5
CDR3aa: CASSLWVGDNQPQHF
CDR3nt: TGTGCCAGCAGCTTGTGGGTAGGGGACAATCAGCCCCAGCATTTT

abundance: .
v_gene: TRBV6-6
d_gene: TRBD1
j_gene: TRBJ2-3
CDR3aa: CASSWGTGEVGDTQYF
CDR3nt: TGTGCCAGCAGTTGGGGGACAGGGGAGGTGGGGGATACGCAGTATTTT

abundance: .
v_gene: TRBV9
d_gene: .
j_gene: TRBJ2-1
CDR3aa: CASSPPTFNEQFF
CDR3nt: TGTGCCAGCAGCCCCCCTACCTTCAATGAGCAGTTCTTC

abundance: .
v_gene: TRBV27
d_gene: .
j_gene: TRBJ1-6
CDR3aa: CASSSHQGLNSPLHF
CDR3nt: TGTGCCAGCAGTTCCCACCAGGGATTGAATTCACCCCTCCACTTT

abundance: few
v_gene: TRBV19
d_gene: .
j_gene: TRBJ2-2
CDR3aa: CASSWRGGRELFF
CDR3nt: TGTGCCAGTAGTTGGAGAGGGGGAAGGGAGCTGTTTTTT

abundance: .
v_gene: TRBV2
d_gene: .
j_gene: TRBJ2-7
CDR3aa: CASSEDYAAYEQYF
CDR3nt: TGTGCCAGCAGTGAAGACTATGCAGCCTACGAGCAGTACTTC

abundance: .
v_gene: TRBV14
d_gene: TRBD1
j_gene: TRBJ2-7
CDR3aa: CASSQVQGSEQYF
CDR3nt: TGTGCCAGCAGCCAAGTACAGGGGTCCGAGCAGTACTTC

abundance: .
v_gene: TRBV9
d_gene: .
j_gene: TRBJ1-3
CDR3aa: CASSSSPEDKSGNTIYF
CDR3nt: TGTGCCAGCAGCTCCAGCCCCGAGGACAAATCTGGAAACACCATATATTTT